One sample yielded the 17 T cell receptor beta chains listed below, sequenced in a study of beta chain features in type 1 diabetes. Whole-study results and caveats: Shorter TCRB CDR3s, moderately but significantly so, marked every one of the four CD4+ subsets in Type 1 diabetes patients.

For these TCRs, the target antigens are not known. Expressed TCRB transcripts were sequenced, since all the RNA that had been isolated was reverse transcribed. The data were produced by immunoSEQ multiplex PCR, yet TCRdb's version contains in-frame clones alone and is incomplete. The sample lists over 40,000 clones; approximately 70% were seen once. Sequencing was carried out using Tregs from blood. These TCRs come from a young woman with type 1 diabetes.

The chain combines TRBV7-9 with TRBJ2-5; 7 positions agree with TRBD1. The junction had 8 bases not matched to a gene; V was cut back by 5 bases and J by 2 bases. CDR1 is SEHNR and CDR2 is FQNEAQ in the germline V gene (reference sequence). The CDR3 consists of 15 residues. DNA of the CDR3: TGTGCCAGCAGCCTCGCGACAGGGCAGCAAGAGACCCAGTACTTC. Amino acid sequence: CASSLATGQQETQYF.

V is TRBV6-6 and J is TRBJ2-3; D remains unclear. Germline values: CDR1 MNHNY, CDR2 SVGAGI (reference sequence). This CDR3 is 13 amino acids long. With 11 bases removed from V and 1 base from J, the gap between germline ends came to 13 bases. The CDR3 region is CAYQKSGTDTQYF. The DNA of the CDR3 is TGTGCCTACCAAAAGTCAGGCACAGATACGCAGTATTTT.

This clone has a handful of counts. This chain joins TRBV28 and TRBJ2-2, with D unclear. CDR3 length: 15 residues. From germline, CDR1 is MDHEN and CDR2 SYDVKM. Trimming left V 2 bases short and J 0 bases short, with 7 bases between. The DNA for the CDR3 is TGTGCCAGCAGTTTACCCCTCCCGAACACCGGGGAGCTGTTTTTT. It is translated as CASSLPLPNTGELFF.

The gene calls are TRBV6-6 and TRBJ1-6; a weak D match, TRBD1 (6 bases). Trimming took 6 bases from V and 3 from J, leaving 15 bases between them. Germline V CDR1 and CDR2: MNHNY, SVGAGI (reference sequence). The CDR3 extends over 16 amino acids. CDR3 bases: TGTGCCAGCAGACCTTCGACAGGAGACTATAATTCACCCCTCCACTTT. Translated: CASRPSTGDYNSPLHF.

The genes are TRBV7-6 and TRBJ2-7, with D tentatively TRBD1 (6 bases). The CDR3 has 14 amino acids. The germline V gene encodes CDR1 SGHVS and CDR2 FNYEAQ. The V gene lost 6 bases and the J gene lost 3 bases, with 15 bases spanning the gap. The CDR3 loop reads CASSMQGNLYEQYF. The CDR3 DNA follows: TGTGCCAGCAGTATGCAGGGGAACCTCTACGAGCAGTACTTC.

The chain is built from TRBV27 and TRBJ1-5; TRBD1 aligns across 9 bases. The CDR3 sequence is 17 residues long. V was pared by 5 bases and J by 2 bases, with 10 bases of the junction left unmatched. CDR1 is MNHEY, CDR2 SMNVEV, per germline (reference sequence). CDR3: CASSPQGAWGGNQPQHF. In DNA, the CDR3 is TGTGCCAGCAGTCCACAGGGGGCATGGGGGGGCAATCAGCCCCAGCATTTT.

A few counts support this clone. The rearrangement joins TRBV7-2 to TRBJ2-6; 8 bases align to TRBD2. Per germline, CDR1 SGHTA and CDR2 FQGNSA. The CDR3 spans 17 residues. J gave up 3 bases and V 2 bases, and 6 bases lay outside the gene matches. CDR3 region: CASSLSGGSSGANVLTF. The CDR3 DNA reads TGTGCCAGCAGCTTATCGGGAGGGTCTAGTGGGGCCAACGTCCTGACTTTC.

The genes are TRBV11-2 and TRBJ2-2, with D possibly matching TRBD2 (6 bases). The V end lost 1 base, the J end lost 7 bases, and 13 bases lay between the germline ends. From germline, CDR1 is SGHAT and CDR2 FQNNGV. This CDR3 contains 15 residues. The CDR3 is CASSLVAGLVGELFF. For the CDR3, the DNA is TGTGCCAGCAGCTTAGTGGCGGGGCTAGTCGGGGAGCTGTTTTTT.

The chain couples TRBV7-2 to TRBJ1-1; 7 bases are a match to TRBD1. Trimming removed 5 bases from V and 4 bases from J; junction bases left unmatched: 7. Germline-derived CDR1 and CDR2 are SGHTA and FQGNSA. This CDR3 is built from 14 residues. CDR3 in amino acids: CASSVTGSVTEAFF. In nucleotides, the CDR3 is TGTGCCAGCAGCGTGACAGGGTCCGTCACTGAAGCTTTCTTT.

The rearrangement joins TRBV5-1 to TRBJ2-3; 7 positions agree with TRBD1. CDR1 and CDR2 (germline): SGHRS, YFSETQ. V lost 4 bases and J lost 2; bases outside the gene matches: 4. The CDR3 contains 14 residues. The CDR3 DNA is TGCGCCAGCAGCCAGGGGGTAGCCACAGATACGCAGTATTTT. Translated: CASSQGVATDTQYF.

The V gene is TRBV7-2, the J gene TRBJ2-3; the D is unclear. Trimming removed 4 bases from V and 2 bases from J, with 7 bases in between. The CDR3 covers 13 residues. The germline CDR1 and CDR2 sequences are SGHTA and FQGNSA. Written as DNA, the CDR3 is TGTGCCAGCAGCTCTAGATTCACAGATACGCAGTATTTT. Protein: CASSSRFTDTQYF.

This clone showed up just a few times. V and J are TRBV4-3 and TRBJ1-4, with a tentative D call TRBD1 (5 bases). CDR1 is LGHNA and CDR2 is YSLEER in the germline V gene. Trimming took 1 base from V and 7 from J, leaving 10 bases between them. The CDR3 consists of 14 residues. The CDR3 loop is CASSQGQGFEKLFF. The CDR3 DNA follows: TGCGCCAGCAGCCAAGGGCAGGGTTTTGAAAAACTGTTTTTT.

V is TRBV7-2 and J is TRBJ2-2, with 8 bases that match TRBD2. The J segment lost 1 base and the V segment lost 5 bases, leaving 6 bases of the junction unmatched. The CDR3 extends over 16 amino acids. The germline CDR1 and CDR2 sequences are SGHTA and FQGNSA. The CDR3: CASSTLAGRNTGELFF. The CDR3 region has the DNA TGTGCCAGCAGCACTTTAGCGGGGAGGAACACCGGGGAGCTGTTTTTT.

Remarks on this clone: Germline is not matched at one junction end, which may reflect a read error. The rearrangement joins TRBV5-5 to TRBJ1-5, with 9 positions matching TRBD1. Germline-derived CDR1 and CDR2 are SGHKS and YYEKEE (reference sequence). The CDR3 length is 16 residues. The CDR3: CASTLGATGGNQPQHF. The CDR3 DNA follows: TGTGCCAGCACCTTGGGAGCGACAGGGGGGAATCAGCCCCAGCATTTT.

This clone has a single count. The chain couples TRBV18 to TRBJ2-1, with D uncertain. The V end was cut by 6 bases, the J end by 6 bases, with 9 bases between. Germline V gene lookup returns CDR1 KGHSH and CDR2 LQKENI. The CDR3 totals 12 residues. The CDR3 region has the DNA TGTGCCAGCTCGGAGACGGGCAATGAGCAGTTCTTC. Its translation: CASSETGNEQFF.

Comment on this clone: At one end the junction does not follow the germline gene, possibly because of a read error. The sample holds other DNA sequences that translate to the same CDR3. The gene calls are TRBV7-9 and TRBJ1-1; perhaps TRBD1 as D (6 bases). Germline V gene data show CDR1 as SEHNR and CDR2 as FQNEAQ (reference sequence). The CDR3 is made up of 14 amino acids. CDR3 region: CASSSDRWNTEAFF. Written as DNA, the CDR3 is TGCGCCAGCAGCTCGGACAGATGGAACACTGAAGCTTTCTTT.

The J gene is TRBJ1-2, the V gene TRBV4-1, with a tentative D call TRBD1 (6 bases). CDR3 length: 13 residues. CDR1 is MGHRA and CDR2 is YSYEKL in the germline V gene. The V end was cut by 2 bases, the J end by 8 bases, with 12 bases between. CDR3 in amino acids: CASSQWPQGGYTF. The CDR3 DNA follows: TGCGCCAGCAGCCAATGGCCCCAGGGGGGCTACACCTTC.